This TCR beta chain was identified during a study of T cells after yellow fever vaccination. There are a few counts of this clonotype. This CDR3 comprises 12 residues. Germline V gives CDR1 LGHNA, CDR2 YSLEER. V dropped 5 bases and J dropped 15; count of bases not matched to a gene: 7. TCRdb reprocessed the 5' RACE reads with MiXCR, giving one entry per CDR3 protein. The sample has 300,000 to 450,000 distinct CDR3 sequences; roughly 8.6% are singletons. Sequenced here: PBMCs, sampled roughly seven weeks after the first yellow fever vaccination. The receptor was isolated from a man aged 18 to 29 who received the YFV17D yellow fever vaccine. The chain is built from TRBV4-3 and TRBJ1-6, with 7 nucleotides matching TRBD1. The CDR3 DNA is TGCGCCAGCAGCGCCCAACAGGGGAGCCTCCACTTT. It translates to CASSAQQGSLHF.